This T cell receptor (beta chain) was profiled in a study of blood T cell repertoires in COVID-19. Study-wide context: The cDNA or gDNA used as material had been derived from T cells, B-cell-depleted T cells, or PBMCs.

Per germline, CDR1 MNHNS and CDR2 SASEGT. CDR3 length: 14 amino acids. The ends were cut back, 0 bases at V and 4 bases at J, with 7 bases in the middle. Using immunoSEQ multiplex PCR, the repertoire was profiled, and TCRdb retains in-frame clones only, with some absent. The sample comprises 100,000 to 120,000 clones, roughly 87% of which are singletons, and approximately 5% rests with the top ten. V gene TRBV6-1 combines with J gene TRBJ1-5; D perhaps matches TRBD1 (5 bases). The sequencing input was peripheral blood. This TCR was recovered from a human donor in a cohort sampled during active COVID-19. The CDR3 region has the DNA TGTGCCAGCAGTGAAGCGGGGCCAAATCAGCCCCAGCATTTT. It codes for CASSEAGPNQPQHF.